This TCR beta chain was recovered during a study of T cells in localized non-small cell lung cancer. Study-wide points: Of the tissues analyzed, uninvolved adjacent lung showed maximal T cell clonality, greater than tumor. Because researchers sequenced only one region of the tumor, heterogeneity is still possible.

Remarks on this clone: Its matching antigen is unknown.

Germline CDR1 reads MRHNA; CDR2 reads SNTAGT. CDR3 length: 16 residues. The germline V and J ends were trimmed by 3 bases and 6 bases, with 19 bases remaining between them. Measured with immunoSEQ multiplex PCR; TCRdb has only the in-frame clones, and not every one. The data contain 30,000 to 35,000 clones, almost 90% of them singletons. Source: peripheral blood, taken before any cancer treatment. The J gene is TRBJ2-3, the V gene TRBV6-4, with D possibly TRBD1 on 6 matching bases. This TCR came from a woman aged 35-70 years with stage I lung adenocarcinoma. CDR3: CASSEGGGREPDTQYF. The CDR3 DNA is TGTGCCAGCAGTGAAGGGGGTGGCCGAGAACCCGATACGCAGTATTTT.